The 31 T cell receptor beta chains below were found in one sample sequenced in a study of shared clonotypes between healthy human individuals (dated by TCRdb to 2019 to 2021). Library prep was done by the immunoSEQ multiplex PCR assay. TCRdb retrieved this table from immuneACCESS and kept in-frame rearrangements only. Not all clones are present; in checked studies, unresolved V genes account for under half, and no reason is known for the remainder. This sample lists over a million clones; 70% to 80% were detected once. The top ten clones comprise around 0.61% of the sample. The sequenced material came from memory CD4+ T cells from PBMCs. The sample's cell subset or site, from its label and the paper: CD45RA-negative fraction. The receptors stem from a young man in good health. Some clones in this sample may be carry-over from other donors' samples.

Turning to this clone: A far larger clone differs by one base, so this is likely a read error. The rearrangement joins TRBV29-1 to TRBJ1-4; TRBD1 matches at 7 bases. Losses at the gene ends were 7 bases for V and 8 bases for J; bases not matched to a gene: 7. CDR1 is SQVTM, CDR2 ANQGSEA, per germline. This CDR3 comprises 12 residues. The CDR3 protein is CSADQGGEKLFF. The CDR3 bases are TGCAGCGCTGACCAGGGGGGGGAAAAACTGTTTTTT. Together with reference TRBV29-1 and TRBJ1-4, the CDR3 gives the full variable domain: SAVISQKPSRDICQRGTSLTIQCQVDSQVTMMFWYRQQPGQSLTLIATANQGSEATYESGFVIDKFPISRPNLTFSTLTVSNMSPEDSSIYLCSADQGGEKLFFGSGTQLSVL.

The chain combines TRBV7-2 with TRBJ2-7, with D possibly TRBD1 on 5 matching bases. CDR1 SGHTA and CDR2 FQGNSA come from the germline V gene. Trimming pared 2 bases from V and 6 bases from J, leaving 11 bases between. This CDR3 region has 13 residues. CDR3 DNA sequence: TGTGCCAGCAGCTTACGACAGCTAGGCGAGCAGTACTTC. This gives the protein CASSLRQLGEQYF.

A single count supports this clone. The CDR3 sequence: CASRTGVGYTF. The CDR3 DNA follows: TGTGCCAGCAGAACAGGGGTCGGCTACACCTTC. The rearrangement joins TRBV28 to TRBJ1-2; 7 bases line up with TRBD1. Germline V gene lookup returns CDR1 MDHEN and CDR2 SYDVKM. There are 11 residues in the CDR3. Trimming took 6 bases from V and 8 from J; bases not matched to a gene: 3.

This clone was detected a few times. The chain couples TRBV4-3 to TRBJ2-7; D may correspond to TRBD1 or TRBD2 (5 bases each). The germline V and J ends were trimmed by 4 bases and 1 base, with 11 bases remaining between them. The CDR3 loop spans 14 amino acids. Germline CDR1 LGHNA, CDR2 YSLEER. The CDR3 bases are TGCGCCAGCAGCCTAAGGGACGGTTCCTACGAGCAGTACTTC. The encoded protein is CASSLRDGSYEQYF.

The rearrangement links TRBV4-3 to TRBJ1-2; D is perhaps TRBD1 (5 bases). CDR3 size: 13 residues. Germline CDR1 and CDR2: LGHNA and YSLEER. V was clipped by 0 bases and J by 3 bases, with 5 bases between them. CDR3 residues: CASSQDRDYGYTF. The CDR3 bases are TGCGCCAGCAGCCAAGACAGGGACTATGGCTACACCTTC.

This clone was counted once. The chain recombines TRBV7-9 with TRBJ2-1; possibly TRBD2 for D (5 bases). The V and J ends lost 5 bases and 5 bases respectively, with 10 bases between them. From germline, CDR1 is SEHNR and CDR2 FQNEAQ (reference sequence). The CDR3 length is 13 residues. CDR3 sequence: CASSTTTHNEQFF. The CDR3 nucleotides are TGTGCCAGCAGCACGACTACCCACAATGAGCAGTTCTTC.

The table lists this clone with a count of one. V and J are TRBV5-1 and TRBJ2-2; D gene unclear. Germline V gene sequence: CDR1 SGHRS, CDR2 YFSETQ. This CDR3 region has 15 residues. V lost 5 bases to trimming and J lost 3 bases, with 14 bases between them. The DNA of the CDR3 is TGCGCCAGCAGGGTGGGTAGAGCCCACACCGGGGAGCTGTTTTTT. Its protein is CASRVGRAHTGELFF.

The chain links TRBV6-5 to TRBJ2-6; D not certain. Trimming left V 0 bases short and J 0 bases short, with 3 bases between. The CDR3 covers 15 residues. The germline V gene has CDR1 MNHEY and CDR2 SVGAGI. The CDR3 sequence: CASSYSASGANVLTF. CDR3 bases: TGTGCCAGCAGTTACTCGGCCTCTGGGGCCAACGTCCTGACTTTC.

The chain employs TRBV10-2 and TRBJ2-1, with D possibly being TRBD2 (5 bases). The V end was cut by 0 bases, the J end by 2 bases, with 11 bases between. The CDR3 length is 16 residues. Germline values: CDR1 WSHSY, CDR2 SAAADI. The CDR3 protein is CASSESGLSAYNEQFF. The CDR3 coding sequence is TGCGCCAGCAGTGAGTCAGGCCTTAGCGCCTACAATGAGCAGTTCTTC.

The rearrangement uses TRBV19 and TRBJ2-1; the D gene could be TRBD1 or TRBD2 (5 bases each). Germline V gives CDR1 LNHDA, CDR2 SQIVND (reference sequence). The CDR3 spans 13 residues. The CDR3 bases are TGTGGCATTCACCCCTTTGGGGGCAATGAGCAGTTCTTC. Its translation: CGIHPFGGNEQFF.

The V and J genes are TRBV5-6 and TRBJ1-5; D perhaps matches TRBD1 (5 bases). Trimming stripped 2 bases from V and 3 bases from J, with 18 bases between. Looked up from germline, CDR1 is SGHDT and CDR2 is YYEEEE. The CDR3 is 17 residues long. CDR3 in amino acids: CASSFMGGSHTNQPQHF. The DNA for the CDR3 is TGTGCCAGCAGCTTTATGGGGGGTTCGCACACCAATCAGCCCCAGCATTTT.

This clone has just a few counts. V is TRBV29-1 and J is TRBJ1-1, with a possible D match to TRBD1 (5 bases). The ends were cut back, 6 bases at V and 1 base at J, with 12 bases in the middle. Looked up from germline, CDR1 is SQVTM and CDR2 is ANQGSEA. The CDR3 covers 13 residues. The CDR3 DNA reads TGCAGCGTGCGACGGGACGGGAACACTGAAGCTTTCTTT. This translates into CSVRRDGNTEAFF.

The CDR3 sequence is CAWSRDRGYGYTF. Written as DNA, the CDR3 is TGTGCCTGGAGCCGGGACAGGGGATATGGCTACACCTTC. This chain joins TRBV30 and TRBJ1-2, with 10 bases identical to TRBD1. V gave up 3 bases and J gave up 5 bases; unmatched junction bases: 3. The V gene's germline CDR1 is GTSNPN and CDR2 SVGIG (reference sequence). CDR3 length: 13 amino acids.

The chain is built from TRBV19 and TRBJ2-2, with 10 bases aligning to TRBD1. Unmatched junction bases numbered 12, after V lost 6 bases and J lost 2 bases. The CDR3 is 18 residues long. Germline V gives CDR1 LNHDA, CDR2 SQIVND (reference sequence). CDR3 protein: CASRVGGTGAANTGELFF. The CDR3 coding sequence is TGTGCCAGTAGGGTGGGAGGGACAGGGGCGGCAAACACCGGGGAGCTGTTTTTT.

The V call is TRBV5-4, the J call TRBJ2-7, with 11 bases matching TRBD2. CDR3 length equals 15 residues. V gave up 5 bases and J gave up 1 base; unmatched junction bases: 5. The germline V gene encodes CDR1 SGHNT and CDR2 YYREEE (reference sequence). The CDR3 protein is CASSQSSGRSYEQYF. The CDR3 DNA sequence: TGTGCCAGCAGTCAGTCTAGCGGGAGGTCCTACGAGCAGTACTTC.

The chain has TRBV7-3 and TRBJ2-1, with 7 bases fitting TRBD2. The CDR3 is 15 residues long. The J segment lost 5 bases and the V segment lost 5 bases, leaving 9 bases of the junction unmatched. Per germline, CDR1 SGHTA and CDR2 FQGTGA. The CDR3 here is CASSTIAGRNNEQFF. The CDR3 nucleotides are TGTGCCAGCAGCACCATAGCGGGCCGAAACAATGAGCAGTTCTTC.

This chain joins TRBV19 and TRBJ1-5; D is possibly TRBD1 (6 bases). Germline CDR1 LNHDA, CDR2 SQIVND (reference sequence). Trimming removed 2 bases from V and 4 bases from J, with 9 bases in between. The CDR3 totals 14 residues. The CDR3 spells CASSIRGRNQPQHF. CDR3 DNA: TGTGCCAGTAGTATACGGGGGCGAAATCAGCCCCAGCATTTT. Full variable domain (remainder filled in from reference TRBV19 and TRBJ1-5): DGGITQSPKYLFRKEGQNVTLSCEQNLNHDAMYWYRQDPGQGLRLIYYSQIVNDFQKGDIAEGYSVSREKKESFPLTVTSAQKNPTAFYLCASSIRGRNQPQHFGDGTRLSIL.

In its sample, this clone was seen a few times. CDR3 sequence: CASSLGLRGKVGNEQFF. In DNA form, the CDR3 reads TGTGCCAGCAGCTTAGGGCTTCGGGGTAAGGTCGGCAATGAGCAGTTCTTC. The V gene is TRBV7-6, the J gene TRBJ2-1, with a possible D match to TRBD2 (5 bases). V was clipped by 1 base and J by 6 bases, with 19 bases between them. The CDR3 has 17 residues. CDR1 is SGHVS and CDR2 is FNYEAQ in the germline V gene.

As for this clone: This sequence may be a read error, since a much larger clone differs from it by one base. V is TRBV25-1 and J is TRBJ1-3, with D tentatively TRBD1 (5 bases). Deletions cut 9 bases from V and 2 bases from J, with 5 bases between. CDR3 length: 11 residues. The germline CDR1 and CDR2 sequences are MGHDK and SYGVNS. CDR3 bases: TGTGCCAGGGGGGCTGGAAACACCATATATTTT. Residues: CARGAGNTIYF.

The rearrangement joins TRBV7-9 to TRBJ2-5, with 8 bases lining up with TRBD1. After removal of 3 bases from V and 5 bases from J, the junction contained 5 bases not matched to a gene. CDR3 size: 14 residues. The germline CDR1 and CDR2 sequences are SEHNR and FQNEAQ (reference sequence). The CDR3 loop reads CASSFTTGVETQYF. For the CDR3, the DNA is TGTGCCAGCAGCTTTACGACAGGGGTGGAGACCCAGTACTTC. The full variable domain, rest sourced from reference TRBV7-9 and TRBJ2-5, is DTGVSQNPRHKITKRGQNVTFRCDPISEHNRLYWYRQTLGQGPEFLTYFQNEAQLEKSRLLSDRFSAERPKGSFSTLEIQRTEQGDSAMYLCASSFTTGVETQYFGPGTRLLVL.

This clone came up a few times. CDR3 amino acids: CASRPSGLSSYNEQFF. The CDR3 DNA reads TGTGCCAGCCGGCCTAGCGGCCTTAGCTCCTACAATGAGCAGTTCTTC. The rearrangement links TRBV2 to TRBJ2-1, with 7 bases that match TRBD2. This CDR3 has 16 amino acids. V lost 8 bases to trimming and J lost 0 bases; unmatched junction nucleotides: 10. CDR1 SNHLY and CDR2 FYNNEI come from the germline V gene.

This clone was seen a handful of times. The rearrangement links TRBV9 to TRBJ2-7; unclear D gene. V lost 1 base and J lost 5, with 13 bases in between. The germline V gene encodes CDR1 SGDLS and CDR2 YYNGEE. CDR3 length: 14 residues. As DNA, the CDR3 is TGTGCCAGCAGCGTAACCAGGTCTTGGGACGAGCAGTACTTC. It codes for CASSVTRSWDEQYF.

There are a few counts of this clone. The chain joins TRBV28 to TRBJ2-1; TRBD2 matches at 9 bases. The CDR3 is made up of 14 amino acids. Germline lookup yields CDR1 MDHEN and CDR2 SYDVKM. The V gene end was trimmed by 3 bases and the J gene end by 10 bases; junction bases not matched to a gene: 7. The CDR3 reads CASSFGLAGREQFF. CDR3 in DNA: TGTGCCAGCAGTTTCGGGCTAGCGGGAAGGGAGCAGTTCTTC. The full variable domain, its missing parts supplied by reference TRBV28 and TRBJ2-1, is DVKVTQSSRYLVKRTGEKVFLECVQDMDHENMFWYRQDPGLGLRLIYFSYDVKMKEKGDIPEGYSVSREKKERFSLILESASTNQTSMYLCASSFGLAGREQFFGPGTRLTVL.

This clone turned up a few times. The genes are TRBV19 and TRBJ2-5, with D maybe TRBD1 (5 bases). Germline-derived CDR1 and CDR2 are LNHDA and SQIVND (reference sequence). This CDR3 spans 12 amino acids. Trimming removed 5 bases at V and 5 bases at J, with 9 bases between. The CDR3 loop reads CASSQGYETQYF. CDR3 nucleotides: TGTGCCAGTAGTCAGGGCTACGAGACCCAGTACTTC.

The V call is TRBV9, the J call TRBJ2-1, with D unclear. Trimming stripped 0 bases from V and 0 bases from J, with 7 bases between. This CDR3 comprises 15 residues. The germline gives CDR1 SGDLS, CDR2 YYNGEE. The CDR3 bases are TGTGCCAGCAGCGTAGTTACCAGCTCCTACAATGAGCAGTTCTTC. This sequence encodes CASSVVTSSYNEQFF.

The rearrangement joins TRBV27 to TRBJ1-2; 8 positions match TRBD1. The CDR3 consists of 12 residues. Germline V lookup: CDR1 MNHEY, CDR2 SMNVEV (reference sequence). V shed 10 bases, J shed 8 bases, and the junction held 9 bases outside the gene matches. This CDR3 is CATTDRVGGYTF. The CDR3 DNA reads as TGTGCCACCACGGACAGGGTTGGAGGCTACACCTTC.

The J gene is TRBJ1-1, the V gene TRBV9; the match to TRBD1 covers 8 bases. V lost 3 bases to trimming and J lost 4 bases; unmatched junction nucleotides: 11. The CDR3 has 16 amino acids. The germline gives CDR1 SGDLS, CDR2 YYNGEE. The CDR3 DNA is TGTGCCAGCAGCGACGGACAGGGAAAGTTGGGCACTGAAGCTTTCTTT. This encodes CASSDGQGKLGTEAFF.

This clone occurred a few times. The DNA for the CDR3 is TGTGCCAGCAGTCGACAGCGAGGGGACTATGGCTACACCTTC. This sequence encodes CASSRQRGDYGYTF. The rearrangement links TRBV27 to TRBJ1-2, with D possibly being TRBD1 (5 bases). The V gene's germline CDR1 is MNHEY and CDR2 SMNVEV (reference sequence). The germline V and J ends were trimmed by 5 bases and 3 bases, with 13 bases remaining between them. The CDR3 extends over 14 amino acids.

The chain couples TRBV2 to TRBJ1-4; D ambiguous. CDR1 SNHLY and CDR2 FYNNEI come from the germline V gene. The CDR3 totals 13 residues. V dropped 8 bases and J dropped 5 bases, with 12 bases sitting between them. CDR3 in DNA: TGTGCCAGCTTAGAGGGATGGAATGAAAAACTGTTTTTT. Amino acid sequence: CASLEGWNEKLFF.

The chain joins TRBV4-2 to TRBJ2-3; maybe TRBD1 (6 bases). This CDR3 region has 13 residues. Germline V gene lookup returns CDR1 LGHNA and CDR2 YNFKEQ. Between the trimmed V and J ends, which lost 4 bases and 6 bases, there was a span of 11 bases. In nucleotides, the CDR3 is TGTGCCAGCAGCCGCCAGGGGCGGGATACGCAGTATTTT. This translates into CASSRQGRDTQYF.

The chain carries TRBV2 and TRBJ1-2, with unresolved D. Germline V gene sequence: CDR1 SNHLY, CDR2 FYNNEI. With 3 bases removed from V and 4 bases from J, the gap between germline ends came to 9 bases. The CDR3 has 13 amino acids. CDR3 nucleotide sequence: TGTGCCAGCAGTGAGCAGGTTCTCTATGGCTACACCTTC. Protein product: CASSEQVLYGYTF.